This record concerns one TCR beta chain sequence. This record comes from a study of blood T cell repertoires in COVID-19. Study at large: Spain, Italy and the United States supplied samples that represented acute and convalescent COVID-19.

Clinical history as reported by participants underpinned cohort assignment. Germline lookup yields CDR1 MDHEN and CDR2 SYDVKM. The CDR3 has 16 amino acids. V was clipped by 6 bases and J by 2 bases, with 20 bases between them. Assay used: immunoSEQ multiplex PCR; TCRdb lists only in-frame clones, some missing. The top ten hold approximately 4.6% of the sample, which has 350,000 or so clones, 80% to 90% seen once. The source material was PBMCs or T cells enriched from blood (not recorded which). This clonotype was obtained from a woman aged 40 to 50 with acute COVID-19. The chain links TRBV28 to TRBJ2-7; perhaps TRBD2 as D (5 bases). As DNA, the CDR3 is TGTGCCAGCAGCCTACCATCCCAAGTGGGAGCCTACGAGCAGTACTTC. Encoded protein: CASSLPSQVGAYEQYF.